The rows below give T cell receptor beta chains drawn from one sample of a study of blood T cell repertoires in COVID-19. The data were produced by immunoSEQ multiplex PCR, yet TCRdb's version contains in-frame clones alone and is incomplete. This repertoire shows under 300,000 clones, about 87% found once; its top ten account for around 7.3%. Input material: peripheral blood. All receptors come from a woman between 65 and 79 years old with active or convalescent COVID-19. Each CDR3 is given with its conserved first and last residue. The order of the fields is J gene, D gene, V gene, clone size, CDR3 protein, CDR3 DNA. A D gene is named only where the DNA matches it firmly. Not every row has a clone size; where given, it reads once, few, many or a size class.

>TRBJ2-7|TRBD1|TRBV11-3|.
CASSAGGSYEQYF
TGTGCCAGCAGCGCAGGGGGCTCCTACGAGCAGTACTTC
>TRBJ1-6|.|TRBV12-3/TRBV12-4|.
CASSLRGNSPLHF
TGTGCCAGCAGTTTGAGGGGGAATTCACCCCTCCACTTT
>TRBJ2-7|.|TRBV7-9|.
CASSSQGVEQYF
TGTGCCAGCAGCTCACAGGGTGTCGAGCAGTACTTC
>TRBJ2-1|TRBD1|TRBV20-1|.
CSASSFGGTGVHNEQFF
TGCAGTGCTAGTAGTTTTGGAGGGACAGGGGTTCACAATGAGCAGTTCTTC
>TRBJ2-6|.|TRBV18|.
CASSGGPKEANVLTF
TGTGCCAGCTCCGGGGGACCGAAAGAGGCCAACGTCCTGACTTTC
>TRBJ2-3|TRBD2|TRBV5-1|.
CASSAGTSGARNTDTQYF
TGCGCCAGCAGCGCCGGGACTAGCGGGGCCAGAAACACAGATACGCAGTATTTT
>TRBJ1-2|.|TRBV12-3/TRBV12-4|.
CASSLTGRSGYTF
TGTGCCAGCAGTTTGACGGGGAGGTCTGGCTACACCTTC
>TRBJ2-3|TRBD1|TRBV6-2/TRBV6-3|.
CASSYPRGLDTQYF
TGTGCCAGCAGTTACCCCAGGGGGCTTGATACGCAGTATTTT
>TRBJ1-6|TRBD1|TRBV19|.
CASSLTGTGANSPLHF
TGTGCCAGTAGTCTCACCGGGACAGGGGCGAATTCACCCCTCCACTTT
>TRBJ2-2|.|TRBV2|few
CASSVSGELFF
TGTGCCAGCAGTGTCTCCGGGGAGCTGTTTTTT
>TRBJ1-3|.|TRBV3-1/TRBV3-2|.
CASSQAAGFGAIYF
TGTGCCAGCAGCCAAGCAGCTGGTTTCGGGGCCATATATTTT
>TRBJ2-2|.|TRBV18|.
CASAWDFTGELFF
TGTGCCAGCGCCTGGGACTTCACCGGGGAGCTGTTTTTT
>TRBJ1-2|.|TRBV19|.
CASSAFDGTNYGYTF
TGTGCCAGTAGTGCGTTCGACGGGACTAACTATGGCTACACCTTC
>TRBJ1-4|.|TRBV11-2|.
CASSSIQGWGEKLFF
TGTGCCAGCAGCTCCATACAGGGTTGGGGTGAAAAACTGTTTTTT
>TRBJ1-5|TRBD1|TRBV28|.
CASRTGVQPQHF
TGTGCCAGCAGGACAGGGGTCCAGCCCCAGCATTTT
>TRBJ1-1|.|TRBV9|.
CASSVEWRNTEAFF
TGTGCCAGCAGCGTAGAGTGGAGAAACACTGAAGCTTTCTTT
>TRBJ1-2|TRBD1|TRBV7-2|.
CASSLVGQGDGYTF
TGTGCCAGCAGCTTAGTGGGACAGGGTGATGGCTACACCTTC
>TRBJ2-7|TRBD2|TRBV7-2|few
CASSPTGTSGYEQYF
TGTGCCAGCAGCCCTACCGGGACTAGCGGGTACGAGCAGTACTTC
>TRBJ1-2|TRBD1|TRBV4-3|.
CASSQAWKGARGYTF
TGCGCCAGCAGCCAAGCGTGGAAGGGGGCGCGTGGCTACACCTTC
>TRBJ1-1|TRBD1|TRBV6-5|.
CASRGSDRGRREAFF
TGTGCCAGCAGGGGCTCAGACAGGGGGCGCCGTGAAGCTTTCTTT
>TRBJ2-1|.|TRBV7-2|.
CASSQAPYNEQFF
TGTGCCAGCAGCCAGGCCCCCTACAATGAGCAGTTCTTC
>TRBJ1-3|.|TRBV10-3|.
CAISPSGARTGNTIYF
TGTGCCATCAGCCCCTCAGGGGCCCGGACTGGAAACACCATATATTTT
>TRBJ2-7|.|TRBV6-1|.
CASSEGQDYEQYF
TGTGCCAGCAGTGAGGGACAAGACTACGAGCAGTACTTC
>TRBJ1-2|.|TRBV18|.
CASSGVAYGYTF
TGTGCCAGCTCCGGAGTAGCATATGGCTACACCTTC
>TRBJ2-1|TRBD2|TRBV5-1|.
CASSLMLTAASGGPKSYNEQFF
TGCGCCAGCAGCTTGATGTTAACGGCGGCTAGCGGGGGCCCCAAATCCTACAATGAGCAGTTCTTC
>TRBJ2-3|TRBD1|TRBV11-2|.
CASSRGQGPPTADTQYF
TGTGCCAGCAGCCGGGGACAGGGCCCACCTACGGCAGATACGCAGTATTTT
>TRBJ2-7|.|TRBV24-1|.
CATSDPSGNEQYF
TGTGCCACCAGTGACCCCTCAGGGAACGAGCAGTACTTC
>TRBJ1-5|.|TRBV11-2|.
CASSLRGLSNQPQHF
TGTGCCAGCAGCTTACGGGGACTTAGCAATCAGCCCCAGCATTTT
>TRBJ1-2|.|TRBV5-1|.
CASSYPGRDNYGYTF
TGCGCCAGCAGCTACCCTGGACGGGATAACTATGGCTACACCTTC
>TRBJ1-1|.|TRBV19|.
CASSIQQGNTEAFF
TGTGCCAGTAGTATCCAACAGGGGAACACTGAAGCTTTCTTT
>TRBJ1-1|TRBD1|TRBV20-1|few
CSASGTVNTEAFF
TGCAGTGCCAGTGGGACAGTGAACACTGAAGCTTTCTTT
>TRBJ2-3|TRBD2|TRBV3-1/TRBV3-2|.
CASSHSSGGNTDTQYF
TGTGCCAGCAGCCATTCTAGCGGGGGGAACACAGATACGCAGTATTTT
>TRBJ1-4|.|TRBV24-1|.
CATSGPSRGRWNEKLFF
TGTGCCACCAGTGGCCCTTCGCGGGGGCGGTGGAATGAAAAACTGTTTTTT
>TRBJ2-6|.|TRBV27|.
CASTLGLGGANVLTF
TGTGCCAGCACCCTTGGGCTCGGAGGGGCCAACGTCCTGACTTTC
>TRBJ1-1|.|TRBV20-1|.
CSASRGSSRSEAFF
TGCAGTGCTAGTAGAGGGAGTAGTAGGTCTGAAGCTTTCTTT
>TRBJ1-1|TRBD1|TRBV10-3|.
CAIRSTGAGTEAFF
TGTGCCATCAGATCGACAGGGGCCGGCACTGAAGCTTTCTTT
>TRBJ1-1|.|TRBV25-1|.
CASSEWGRVNTEAFF
TGTGCCAGCAGTGAATGGGGCAGGGTGAACACTGAAGCTTTCTTT
>TRBJ2-7|TRBD2|TRBV6-5|.
CASSKLAGAYEQYF
TGTGCCAGCAGTAAACTAGCGGGGGCCTACGAGCAGTACTTC
>TRBJ1-1|.|TRBV10-3|.
CAISERGTEAFF
TGTGCCATCAGTGAGCGGGGCACTGAAGCTTTCTTT
>TRBJ1-1|.|TRBV29-1|.
CSVETGMNTEAFF
TGCAGCGTTGAAACAGGGATGAACACTGAAGCTTTCTTT
>TRBJ1-1|.|TRBV5-5|.
CASSLERPIVAEAFF
TGTGCCAGCAGCTTGGAGCGGCCAATTGTCGCTGAAGCTTTCTTT
>TRBJ1-3|TRBD1|TRBV7-2|.
CASSYGQASSGNTIYF
TGTGCCAGCAGCTACGGACAGGCCAGCTCTGGAAACACCATATATTTT
>TRBJ1-1|.|TRBV27|few
CASSFLENTEAFF
TGTGCCAGCAGTTTTTTAGAGAATACTGAAGCTTTCTTT
>TRBJ1-6|.|TRBV7-3|.
CASSLIGGDFRDSPLHF
TGTGCCAGCAGCTTAATTGGGGGGGATTTTAGGGATTCACCCCTCCACTTT
>TRBJ2-5|.|TRBV27|few
CASSPPVHLNGGETQYF
TGTGCCAGCAGTCCACCGGTCCACCTCAACGGAGGGGAGACCCAGTACTTC
>TRBJ1-1|.|TRBV29-1|once
CSVGQTAGTEAFF
TGCAGCGTTGGGCAGACAGCTGGCACTGAAGCTTTCTTT